This entry features one T cell receptor (beta chain) sequence. These data come from a study of T cells after yellow fever vaccination. TCRdb redid the calling of the 5' RACE reads with MiXCR, one entry per CDR3 protein. The sample has 300,000 to 350,000 distinct CDR3 sequences, roughly 8.3% seen once. The CDR3 has 14 amino acids. Losses at the gene ends were 6 bases for V and 5 bases for J; bases not matched to a gene: 9. Germline V gives CDR1 SQVTM, CDR2 ANQGSEA. This TCR was sampled from a man younger than 30 who received the YFV17D yellow fever vaccine. The sample consisted of PBMCs, taken approximately 40 days after the first yellow fever vaccination. This rearrangement joins TRBV29-1 to TRBJ2-2; 7 bases agree with TRBD1. The CDR3 region has the DNA TGCAGCGTGGCCACCAGGGGACAGACCGGGGAGCTGTTTTTT. It translates to CSVATRGQTGELFF.